Below, 23 T cell receptor beta chains from the same sample are listed, as sequenced in a study of shared clonotypes between healthy human individuals. Naive CD8 populations comprised CD45RO-negative cells positively selected for CCR7, excluding terminally differentiated effector memory CD45RA+ cells. The method was immunoSEQ multiplex PCR; TCRdb's version includes in-frame clones alone and lacks a portion of them. The sample shows a few million clones, 90% to 95% of them seen only once. The sequencing sample was made of naive CD8+ T cells from PBMCs. All receptors come from a man in his late teens or twenties in good health. Some clones in this sample may be carry-over from other donors' samples.

V and J are TRBV9 and TRBJ2-3; D is tentatively TRBD1 or TRBD2 (5 bases each). V was trimmed by 3 bases and J by 4 bases, leaving 15 bases between them. Germline V gene sequence: CDR1 SGDLS, CDR2 YYNGEE. The CDR3 runs to 15 residues. CDR3 protein: CASSASGLPSDTQYF. CDR3 DNA sequence: TGTGCCAGCAGCGCATCGGGGCTACCCTCAGATACGCAGTATTTT.

The CDR3 protein is CASSRGTGANQPQHF. CDR3 nucleotides: TGCGCCAGCAGCCGCGGGACAGGGGCAAATCAGCCCCAGCATTTT. V is TRBV5-1 and J is TRBJ1-5; 10 nucleotides align to TRBD1. V was pared by 4 bases and J by 4 bases, with 5 bases of the junction left unmatched. Germline lookup yields CDR1 SGHRS and CDR2 YFSETQ. The CDR3 extends over 15 amino acids.

V and J are TRBV4-3 and TRBJ2-1; no clear D. Trimming shortened V by 0 bases and J by 0 bases, and 6 bases separated the two germline ends. CDR1 and CDR2 from the germline V gene are LGHNA and YSLEER. The CDR3 has 15 residues. For the CDR3, the DNA is TGCGCCAGCAGCCAAGAGGGATTCTCCTACAATGAGCAGTTCTTC. Amino acid sequence: CASSQEGFSYNEQFF.

The chain carries TRBV29-1 and TRBJ1-1; D ambiguous. The V gene lost 3 bases and the J gene lost 4 bases, with 15 bases spanning the gap. The CDR3 covers 14 residues. Germline loops: CDR1 SQVTM, CDR2 ANQGSEA. The CDR3 here is CSVDPSREGTEAFF. For the CDR3, the DNA is TGCAGCGTTGACCCCAGCCGGGAGGGCACTGAAGCTTTCTTT.

This clone has only a few counts. The J gene is TRBJ1-1, the V gene TRBV9; D perhaps matches TRBD1 (6 bases). V was cut by 3 bases and J by 1 base, with 10 bases left in between. CDR1 and CDR2 from the germline V gene are SGDLS and YYNGEE. The CDR3 runs 14 residues. CDR3 sequence reads: CASSGTGTNTEAFF. CDR3 in DNA: TGTGCCAGCAGCGGAACAGGGACGAACACTGAAGCTTTCTTT.

The rearrangement uses TRBV5-6 and TRBJ1-2, with D unclear. V lost 4 bases, J lost 8 bases, and 15 bases lay in between. Germline loops: CDR1 SGHDT, CDR2 YYEEEE. The CDR3 is 13 amino acids. The chain's CDR3 is CASSLQNGGGYTF. The CDR3 nucleotides read TGTGCCAGCAGCCTCCAAAATGGAGGCGGCTACACCTTC.

This chain uses TRBV28 with TRBJ1-2; 11 bases map to TRBD1. The CDR3 consists of 14 residues. Germline V gives CDR1 MDHEN, CDR2 SYDVKM. V shed 5 bases, J shed 8 bases, and the junction held 7 bases outside the gene matches. The CDR3 reads CASSRGTGGEGYTF. In DNA, the CDR3 is TGTGCCAGCAGTAGAGGGACAGGGGGTGAGGGCTACACCTTC.

The rearrangement links TRBV4-1 to TRBJ1-5; D gene uncertain. The CDR3 runs 13 residues. Germline V gives CDR1 MGHRA, CDR2 YSYEKL. The germline V and J ends were trimmed by 3 bases and 8 bases, with 11 bases remaining between them. Here the CDR3 DNA reads TGCGCCAGCAGCCATGCTGTGGGAAAGCCCCAGCATTTT. Translated: CASSHAVGKPQHF.

The chain combines TRBV28 with TRBJ2-1; 12 nucleotides line up with TRBD1. Germline-derived CDR1 and CDR2 are MDHEN and SYDVKM. The V gene end was trimmed by 4 bases and the J gene end by 5 bases; junction bases not matched to a gene: 3. The CDR3 runs 15 residues. CDR3: CASSWDRGPNNEQFF. The CDR3 DNA reads as TGTGCCAGCAGTTGGGACAGGGGGCCGAACAATGAGCAGTTCTTC.

The CDR3 bases are TGTGCCACCTCGACAGGGTCGGCCTCGCAGTATTTT. As protein: CATSTGSASQYF. The chain combines TRBV19 with TRBJ2-3, with 7 bases that match TRBD1. The CDR3 length is 12 residues. Germline CDR1 and CDR2: LNHDA and SQIVND (reference sequence). V dropped 10 bases and J dropped 10; count of bases not matched to a gene: 11.

This clone was counted once. The chain combines TRBV5-1 with TRBJ2-1; 9 bases fit TRBD2. In germline, CDR1 is SGHRS, CDR2 YFSETQ. V lost 5 bases and J lost 0; bases outside the gene matches: 3. This CDR3 region has 15 residues. The CDR3 sequence is CASRVSGSSYNEQFF. The CDR3 coding sequence is TGCGCCAGCAGAGTTAGCGGGAGCTCCTACAATGAGCAGTTCTTC.

In this sample, this clone turned up once. The chain combines TRBV7-9 with TRBJ1-2, with a possible D match to TRBD1 (6 bases). The V gene lost 5 bases and the J gene lost 1 base, with 17 bases spanning the gap. Germline lookup yields CDR1 SEHNR and CDR2 FQNEAQ (reference sequence). This CDR3 is built from 16 residues. This CDR3 reads CASSPGIVQGNYGYTF. The CDR3, as DNA: TGTGCCAGCAGCCCAGGAATCGTACAGGGTAACTATGGCTACACCTTC.

The chain is built from TRBV11-1 and TRBJ2-7; TRBD1 matches 11 bases. V shed 3 bases, J shed 3 bases, and the junction held 7 bases outside the gene matches. The CDR3 spans 16 residues. CDR1 is SGHAT, CDR2 FQDESV, per germline (reference sequence). The DNA of the CDR3 is TGTGCCAGCAGCTTCGCGGGGACAGGGGGTCTCTACGAGCAGTACTTC. Protein product: CASSFAGTGGLYEQYF.

The chain uses TRBV7-9 and TRBJ2-1, with TRBD2 matching over 7 bases. CDR1 SEHNR and CDR2 FQNEAQ come from the germline V gene (reference sequence). V lost 5 bases to trimming and J lost 4 bases; unmatched junction nucleotides: 8. This CDR3 is 15 amino acids long. CDR3 loop: CASSAGGREYNEQFF. The CDR3 DNA reads TGTGCCAGCAGCGCCGGTGGGCGGGAGTACAATGAGCAGTTCTTC.

The rearrangement links TRBV7-9 to TRBJ1-1; the D is unclear. From germline, CDR1 is SEHNR and CDR2 FQNEAQ (reference sequence). V lost 5 bases and J lost 8, with 12 bases in between. This CDR3 has 12 residues. CDR3 DNA sequence: TGTGCCAGCAGCCCAAAGGGAAGAGAAGCTTTCTTT. Amino acid sequence: CASSPKGREAFF.

This sequence joins TRBV5-1 and TRBJ2-1; TRBD2 agrees at 9 bases. The ends lost 3 bases at V and 3 bases at J; junction bases unmatched: 4. The CDR3 length is 15 residues. Germline-derived CDR1 and CDR2 are SGHRS and YFSETQ. As DNA, the CDR3 is TGCGCCAGCAGCTCCGGGACTAGCATCTACAATGAGCAGTTCTTC. Translation gives CASSSGTSIYNEQFF.

The chain recombines TRBV6-1 with TRBJ2-2; no reliable D call. Trimming pared 6 bases from V and 7 bases from J, leaving 12 bases between. There are 13 residues in the CDR3. CDR1 is MNHNS, CDR2 SASEGT, per germline. The chain's CDR3 is CASRQLVNGELFF. Here the CDR3 DNA reads TGTGCCAGCAGACAGCTAGTCAACGGGGAGCTGTTTTTT.

This clone was seen a single time. This sample includes further DNA sequences coding for the same CDR3. The V gene is TRBV27, the J gene TRBJ2-1, with 8 positions matching TRBD1. Germline lookup yields CDR1 MNHEY and CDR2 SMNVEV (reference sequence). J gave up 4 bases and V 5 bases, and 7 bases lay outside the gene matches. The CDR3 runs 15 residues. DNA for the CDR3: TGTGCCAGCAGTCTAGGACAGGGACCGTACAATGAGCAGTTCTTC. Its protein product is CASSLGQGPYNEQFF.

This chain joins TRBV27 and TRBJ2-7, with TRBD2 matching 9 bases. Unmatched junction bases numbered 8, after V lost 8 bases and J lost 3 bases. The CDR3 contains 14 residues. CDR1 MNHEY and CDR2 SMNVEV come from the germline V gene (reference sequence). The CDR3 sequence is CASRLAGELYEQYF. CDR3 nucleotide sequence: TGTGCCAGCCGGTTAGCGGGAGAGCTCTACGAGCAGTACTTC.

Comment on this clone: The same CDR3 can be traced to other DNA sequences in this sample. The V call is TRBV4-2, the J call TRBJ1-3; the D is unclear. The germline V gene encodes CDR1 LGHNA and CDR2 YNFKEQ. V lost 4 bases, J lost 4 bases, and 5 bases lay in between. The CDR3 is 12 amino acids. In DNA form, the CDR3 reads TGTGCCAGCAGCCCCGAGGGAAACACCATATATTTT. It yields the protein CASSPEGNTIYF.

This chain joins TRBV27 and TRBJ2-7; either TRBD1 or TRBD2 may supply D (5 bases each). This CDR3 contains 13 residues. Germline V gene lookup returns CDR1 MNHEY and CDR2 SMNVEV (reference sequence). The V gene lost 0 bases and the J gene lost 7 bases, with 10 bases spanning the gap. The CDR3 region has the DNA TGTGCCAGCAGTTTATCCTGGGGGTGGGAGCAGTACTTC. It is translated as CASSLSWGWEQYF.

J is TRBJ2-5 and V is TRBV7-9; 7 bases are a match to TRBD2. The germline V gene has CDR1 SEHNR and CDR2 FQNEAQ (reference sequence). The CDR3 has 15 residues. The V gene end was trimmed by 5 bases and the J gene end by 7 bases; junction bases not matched to a gene: 13. The DNA for the CDR3 is TGTGCCAGCAGCAGCCTTGGGAGGGCCGGACTGACCCAGTACTTC. It translates to CASSSLGRAGLTQYF.

This clone has only one observation. The rearrangement links TRBV4-1 to TRBJ2-1; D gene ambiguous. The V and J ends lost 4 bases and 4 bases respectively, with 8 bases between them. The CDR3 is 13 amino acids. Germline V CDR1 and CDR2: MGHRA, YSYEKL. This CDR3 is CASSPDHYNEQFF. The CDR3 DNA reads TGCGCCAGCAGCCCCGACCATTACAATGAGCAGTTCTTC.